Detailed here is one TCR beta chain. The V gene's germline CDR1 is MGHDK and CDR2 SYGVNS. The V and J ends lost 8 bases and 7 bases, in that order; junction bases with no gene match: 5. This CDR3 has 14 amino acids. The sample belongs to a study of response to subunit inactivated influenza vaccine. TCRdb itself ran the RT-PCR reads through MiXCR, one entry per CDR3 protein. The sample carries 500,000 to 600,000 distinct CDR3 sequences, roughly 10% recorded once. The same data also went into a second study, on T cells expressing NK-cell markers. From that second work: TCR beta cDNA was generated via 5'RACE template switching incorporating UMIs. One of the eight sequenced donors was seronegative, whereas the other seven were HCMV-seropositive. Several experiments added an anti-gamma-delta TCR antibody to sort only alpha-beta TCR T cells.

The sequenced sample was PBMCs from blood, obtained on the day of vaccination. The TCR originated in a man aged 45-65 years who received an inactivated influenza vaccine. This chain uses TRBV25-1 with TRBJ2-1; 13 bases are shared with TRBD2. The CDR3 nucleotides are TGTGCCAGCCTAGGACTAGCGGGAGAAAATGAGCAGTTCTTC. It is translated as CASLGLAGENEQFF.